This T cell receptor (beta chain) was documented in a study of blood T cell repertoires in COVID-19. As for the study in general: PBMCs, B-cell-depleted T cells, or T cells provided the cDNA or gDNA that made up the material.

How the authors handled the data: By means of reference gene primer amplification, nucleated cell counts were estimated. The protocol was immunoSEQ multiplex PCR, while the TCRdb copy is restricted to in-frame clones and leaves out a portion. The D gene and trimming were derived from the DNA, and the V and J assignments and clone size from that table. This sample has 150,000 or so clones, with around 80% found just once. Sequenced sample: peripheral blood. This TCR was sampled from a human donor with acute or convalescent COVID-19. The donor label of this sample is uncertain.

CDR3 amino acids: CASSLNRDTGELFF. The CDR3 nucleotides read TGTGCCAGCAGCTTAAACAGGGACACCGGGGAGCTGTTTTTT. V and J are TRBV7-3 and TRBJ2-2; D may be TRBD1 (6 bases). CDR1 SGHTA and CDR2 FQGTGA come from the germline V gene. Trimming left V 1 base short and J 3 bases short, with 6 bases between. The CDR3 has 14 residues.